Below, 31 T cell receptor beta chains from the same sample are listed, as sequenced in a study of siplizumab effects on memory and regulatory T cells. Sequencing used immunoSEQ multiplex PCR; TCRdb keeps in-frame clones, though not all of them. The table has about 100,000 clones, about 90% seen once. Sequencing used CD4+ T cells sorted from blood. The receptors originated from a human donor in good health.

V gene TRBV11-2 combines with J gene TRBJ1-2; a weak D match, TRBD1 (6 bases). Germline-derived CDR1 and CDR2 are SGHAT and FQNNGV. The V gene lost 1 base and the J gene lost 5 bases, with 14 bases spanning the gap. The CDR3 loop spans 15 amino acids. CDR3 loop: CASSLALQGGYGYTF. The DNA of the CDR3 is TGTGCCAGCAGCTTAGCCCTACAGGGTGGGTATGGCTACACCTTC. The complete variable domain, with remaining parts taken from reference TRBV11-2 and TRBJ1-2, reads EAGVAQSPRYKIIEKRQSVAFWCNPISGHATLYWYQQILGQGPKLLIQFQNNGVVDDSQLPKDRFSAERLKGVDSTLKIQPAKLEDSAVYLCASSLALQGGYGYTFGSGTRLTVV.

This chain joins TRBV6-5 and TRBJ2-7; D possibly matches TRBD1 or TRBD2 (7 bases each). Germline CDR1 MNHEY, CDR2 SVGAGI. This CDR3 contains 11 residues. Trimming pared 6 bases from V and 11 bases from J, leaving 14 bases between. The CDR3 loop is CASSQGGEKYF. In DNA, the CDR3 is TGTGCCAGCAGCCAGGGGGGGGAGAAGTACTTC.

The chain combines TRBV9 with TRBJ2-5; tentative D call: TRBD2 (6 bases). The V and J ends lost 3 bases and 5 bases respectively, with 14 bases between them. CDR1 and CDR2 from the germline V gene are SGDLS and YYNGEE. This CDR3 has 14 residues. CDR3 nucleotide sequence: TGTGCCAGCAGCGAGCGGGTCCCCTCGGAGACCCAGTACTTC. Its translation is CASSERVPSETQYF.

The chain is built from TRBV2 and TRBJ1-2, with 8 nucleotides matching TRBD1. The CDR3 runs to 12 residues. V lost 9 bases and J lost 7; bases outside the gene matches: 7. The V gene's germline CDR1 is SNHLY and CDR2 FYNNEI. Written as DNA, the CDR3 is TGTGCCAGGGCCCCAGGGGGCCTTGGCTACACCTTC. Translation gives CARAPGGLGYTF.

J is TRBJ1-6 and V is TRBV5-6; 12 positions match TRBD1. Germline V gives CDR1 SGHDT, CDR2 YYEEEE. The CDR3 totals 17 residues. V was clipped by 1 base and J by 10 bases; unmatched bases: 9. This chain's CDR3 is CASSLYLGTGGQSPLHF. CDR3 bases: TGTGCCAGCAGCTTGTATCTCGGGACAGGGGGCCAGTCACCCCTCCACTTT.

The chain joins TRBV5-1 to TRBJ2-2; 7 bases fit TRBD2. CDR1 is SGHRS and CDR2 is YFSETQ in the germline V gene. There are 17 residues in the CDR3. V lost 4 bases, J lost 3 bases, and 12 bases stayed unmatched. The CDR3 loop is CASSRTMGLPDTGELFF. CDR3 coding DNA: TGCGCCAGCAGCCGAACCATGGGACTACCAGACACCGGGGAGCTGTTTTTT.

The genes are TRBV7-6 and TRBJ2-4, with a possible D match to TRBD2 (6 bases). The V end lost 1 base, the J end lost 3 bases, and 13 bases lay between the germline ends. Germline V gene sequence: CDR1 SGHVS, CDR2 FNYEAQ. The CDR3 is made up of 16 amino acids. The CDR3 sequence is CASSLDGHGGKNIQYF. The CDR3 bases are TGTGCCAGCAGCTTAGATGGCCACGGGGGCAAAAACATTCAGTACTTC.

This sequence joins TRBV5-1 and TRBJ2-1; 9 positions agree with TRBD2. Germline lookup yields CDR1 SGHRS and CDR2 YFSETQ. The CDR3 sequence is 16 residues long. J was trimmed by 4 bases and V by 3 bases; bases with no gene match: 8. DNA of the CDR3: TGCGCCAGCAGCTCAAGCGGGGGGCCACCTTACAATGAGCAGTTCTTC. It yields the protein CASSSSGGPPYNEQFF.

This chain joins TRBV1 and TRBJ2-5; the listed D gene, TRBD1, was not tested against the DNA. TRBV1 is flagged as a pseudogene. The CDR3 runs to 17 residues. In DNA, the CDR3 is TGCACCGAAAGAGGTGGGGACAAAGTGTCGTACCAAGAGACCCAGTACTTC. Protein product: CTERGGDKVSYQETQYF.

V and J are TRBV7-2 and TRBJ2-1, with 10 positions matching TRBD1. The CDR3 contains 16 residues. CDR1 is SGHTA and CDR2 is FQGNSA in the germline V gene. V dropped 5 bases and J dropped 2; count of bases not matched to a gene: 6. The CDR3 DNA sequence: TGTGCCAGCAGCGGCCCGGGACAGGGGACCTACAATGAGCAGTTCTTC. Amino acids: CASSGPGQGTYNEQFF.

The chain has TRBV29-1 and TRBJ1-2; weak D call: TRBD1 (6 bases). Germline V gene data show CDR1 as SQVTM and CDR2 as ANQGSEA. V was shortened by 6 bases and J by 8 bases, with 19 bases between the two germline ends. The CDR3 covers 13 residues. The CDR3 region is CSVHVGGQGGYTF. CDR3 bases: TGCAGCGTGCACGTCGGGGGGCAGGGGGGCTACACCTTC.

This sequence joins TRBV4-2 and TRBJ2-1, with D unclear. CDR3 size: 14 residues. Germline CDR1 is LGHNA and CDR2 is YNFKEQ. Trimming took 0 bases from V and 5 from J, leaving 8 bases between them. The CDR3 DNA reads as TGTGCCAGCAGCCAAGAAGTGGGAAACAATGAGCAGTTCTTC. This translates into CASSQEVGNNEQFF.

J is TRBJ1-3 and V is TRBV15; possible D gene TRBD1, 5 bases. The germline V gene encodes CDR1 LNHNV and CDR2 YYDKDF (reference sequence). The CDR3 extends over 15 amino acids. The V gene lost 5 bases and the J gene lost 4 bases, with 15 bases spanning the gap. DNA of the CDR3: TGTGCCACCAGCTCCGGTAGGGGTTCGGGAAACACCATATATTTT. This sequence encodes CATSSGRGSGNTIYF. The whole variable domain, filled in from reference TRBV15 and TRBJ1-3, reads DAMVIQNPRYQVTQFGKPVTLSCSQTLNHNVMYWYQQKSSQAPKLLFHYYDKDFNNEADTPDNFQSRRPNTSFCFLDIRSPGLGDTAMYLCATSSGRGSGNTIYFGEGSWLTVV.

The CDR3 loop reads CASSRREMNTEAFF. The CDR3 nucleotides read TGTGCCAGCAGCCGACGGGAAATGAACACTGAAGCTTTCTTT. V gene TRBV7-8 combines with J gene TRBJ1-1; D is undetermined. V gave up 5 bases and J gave up 0 bases, with 10 bases separating them. The V gene's germline CDR1 is SGHVS and CDR2 FQNEAQ. This CDR3 comprises 14 residues. The entire variable domain, with the rest obtained from reference TRBV7-8 and TRBJ1-1, is as follows: GAGVSQSPRYKVAKRGQDVALRCDPISGHVSLFWYQQALGQGPEFLTYFQNEAQLDKSGLPSDRFFAERPEGSVSTLKIQRTQQEDSAVYLCASSRREMNTEAFFGQGTRLTVV.

The gene calls are TRBV27 and TRBJ1-5; D remains unclear. Trimming took 3 bases from V and 3 from J, leaving 6 bases between them. Germline V CDR1 and CDR2: MNHEY, SMNVEV (reference sequence). The CDR3 extends over 13 amino acids. This CDR3 reads CASSFSTNQPQHF. CDR3 coding DNA: TGTGCCAGCAGTTTTTCCACCAATCAGCCCCAGCATTTT.

The chain recombines TRBV6-1 with TRBJ1-1, with a weak D call TRBD1 (5 bases). The CDR3 runs 14 residues. Germline assignment: CDR1 MNHNS and CDR2 SASEGT. The ends were cut back, 6 bases at V and 3 bases at J, with 14 bases in the middle. The CDR3 protein is CASRETETHTEAFF. The CDR3 DNA reads TGTGCCAGCAGGGAGACAGAGACTCACACTGAAGCTTTCTTT.

The table lists this clone with a count of one. This chain joins TRBV2 and TRBJ2-2; no reliable D call. The ends were cut back, 5 bases at V and 0 bases at J, with 7 bases in the middle. In germline, CDR1 is SNHLY, CDR2 FYNNEI. The CDR3 consists of 14 residues. CDR3 DNA sequence: TGTGCCAGCAGTAGACCCCCGAACACCGGGGAGCTGTTTTTT. It specifies CASSRPPNTGELFF. The full variable domain, with the rest looked up from reference TRBV2 and TRBJ2-2, is EPEVTQTPSHQVTQMGQEVILRCVPISNHLYFYWYRQILGQKVEFLVSFYNNEISEKSEIFDDQFSVERPDGSNFTLKIRSTKLEDSAMYFCASSRPPNTGELFFGEGSRLTVL.

The rearrangement uses TRBV27 and TRBJ1-3; D unresolved. V was trimmed by 6 bases and J by 2 bases, leaving 17 bases between them. This CDR3 comprises 16 residues. Germline-derived CDR1 and CDR2 are MNHEY and SMNVEV (reference sequence). The CDR3 DNA is TGTGCCAGCAGCTTAGCCCCTGTCGGGGCTGGAAACACCATATATTTT. Protein sequence: CASSLAPVGAGNTIYF.

The V and J genes are TRBV5-6 and TRBJ1-3; D remains ambiguous. The CDR3 has 15 residues. Trimming removed 0 bases at V and 6 bases at J, with 13 bases between. Germline CDR1 is SGHDT and CDR2 is YYEEEE. The CDR3 bases are TGTGCCAGCAGCTTGGGTTTGCTCCGAACAAACACCATATATTTT. It yields the protein CASSLGLLRTNTIYF.

The chain recombines TRBV11-3 with TRBJ2-7, with 10 bases lining up with TRBD1. The CDR3 is made up of 14 amino acids. Trimming at V came to 4 bases and at J to 5 bases, leaving 5 bases not matched to a gene. Germline CDR1 reads SGHNT; CDR2 reads YENEEA. The CDR3 loop is CASSWSDRGNEQYF. CDR3 coding DNA: TGTGCCAGCAGCTGGTCGGACAGGGGGAACGAGCAGTACTTC.

This chain links TRBV19 with TRBJ2-1, with TRBD1 matching 10 bases. Per the germline V gene, CDR1 is LNHDA and CDR2 is SQIVND (reference sequence). The length of the CDR3 is 14 residues. After removal of 6 bases from V and 7 bases from J, the junction contained 6 bases not matched to a gene. The CDR3: CASRRGQGLNEQFF. The CDR3 nucleotides read TGTGCCAGTAGAAGGGGACAGGGGTTGAATGAGCAGTTCTTC.

V gene TRBV5-8 combines with J gene TRBJ2-5; possibly TRBD2 for D (6 bases). Germline assignment: CDR1 SGHTS and CDR2 YDEGEE. The V gene lost 2 bases and the J gene lost 2 bases, with 19 bases spanning the gap. There are 17 residues in the CDR3. CDR3 region: CASSFLREAEPQETQYF. Written as DNA, the CDR3 is TGTGCCAGCAGCTTTCTCAGGGAGGCCGAGCCGCAAGAGACCCAGTACTTC.

This chain links TRBV10-3 with TRBJ2-1; D unresolved. This CDR3 contains 13 residues. The germline gives CDR1 ENHRY, CDR2 SYGVKD. V was pared by 4 bases and J by 0 bases, with 4 bases between. The CDR3 loop reads CAISGASYNEQFF. CDR3 bases: TGTGCCATCAGTGGGGCCTCCTACAATGAGCAGTTCTTC.

This clone was found once. The V and J genes are TRBV5-1 and TRBJ2-1, with TRBD1 matching 8 bases. CDR1 and CDR2 from the germline V gene are SGHRS and YFSETQ. J gave up 4 bases and V 0 bases, and 3 bases lay outside the gene matches. This CDR3 comprises 15 residues. The CDR3, as DNA: TGCGCCAGCAGCTTGGGGGACAGGACTTACAATGAGCAGTTCTTC. Its protein product is CASSLGDRTYNEQFF. The variable domain in full, completed from reference TRBV5-1 and TRBJ2-1, reads KAGVTQTPRYLIKTRGQQVTLSCSPISGHRSVSWYQQTPGQGLQFLFEYFSETQRNKGNFPGRFSGRQFSNSRSEMNVSTLELGDSALYLCASSLGDRTYNEQFFGPGTRLTVL.

The rearrangement joins TRBV28 to TRBJ2-6; D tentatively fits TRBD1 or TRBD2 (6 bases each). Germline lookup yields CDR1 MDHEN and CDR2 SYDVKM. V was cut by 4 bases and J by 0 bases, with 22 bases left in between. The CDR3 sequence is 20 residues long. CDR3: CASSYYLRGAPYSGANVLTF. The CDR3 DNA sequence: TGTGCCAGCAGTTACTATTTAAGGGGGGCCCCTTACTCTGGGGCCAACGTCCTGACTTTC.

The rearrangement links TRBV5-6 to TRBJ2-3, with 10 bases identical to TRBD2. The CDR3 runs 15 residues. The germline V gene has CDR1 SGHDT and CDR2 YYEEEE. J gave up 8 bases and V 9 bases, and 15 bases lay outside the gene matches. In DNA, the CDR3 is TGTGCCACCCAAAAGGGCTGGCTAGCGGGGGTTACGCAGTATTTT. Encoded protein: CATQKGWLAGVTQYF.

This chain uses TRBV6-1 with TRBJ1-6; no reliable D call. This CDR3 has 11 amino acids. Germline assignment: CDR1 MNHNS and CDR2 SASEGT. The ends were cut back, 4 bases at V and 13 bases at J, with 8 bases in the middle. The CDR3 DNA is TGTGCCAGCAGTGTGACCGGCCCCCTCCACTTT. Translation gives CASSVTGPLHF.

The DNA for the CDR3 is TGTGCCAGCAGAACGACAGGGGGCAACAGTGGAAACACCATATATTTT. Residues: CASRTTGGNSGNTIYF. This chain joins TRBV28 and TRBJ1-3; TRBD1 matches 10 bases. The CDR3 loop spans 16 amino acids. Germline trimming cut 6 bases from V and 3 bases from J; bases unmatched to any gene: 8. Germline CDR1 reads MDHEN; CDR2 reads SYDVKM.

The genes are TRBV6-6 and TRBJ2-7; 10 bases fit TRBD1. The CDR3 extends over 14 amino acids. Germline lookup yields CDR1 MNHNY and CDR2 SVGAGI (reference sequence). J was trimmed by 0 bases and V by 8 bases; bases with no gene match: 4. The CDR3 protein is CASDRGQSSYEQYF. The CDR3 coding sequence is TGTGCCAGCGACAGGGGGCAAAGCTCCTACGAGCAGTACTTC.

This chain connects TRBV6-5 to TRBJ2-1, with 9 bases aligning to TRBD1. Germline V gives CDR1 MNHEY, CDR2 SVGAGI. The CDR3 totals 15 residues. Trimming at V came to 8 bases and at J to 8 bases, leaving 13 bases not matched to a gene. The CDR3 coding sequence is TGTGCCAGCCAGTCCGGGGACAGGGTGGTTGATGAGCAGTTCTTC. It translates to CASQSGDRVVDEQFF.

The chain links TRBV5-1 to TRBJ2-7, with 9 bases lining up with TRBD1. The CDR3 sequence is 15 residues long. Per the germline V gene, CDR1 is SGHRS and CDR2 is YFSETQ. V shed 0 bases, J shed 6 bases, and the junction held 7 bases outside the gene matches. CDR3 residues: CASSLEGGQGGEQYF. The CDR3 DNA sequence: TGCGCCAGCAGCTTGGAAGGGGGACAGGGAGGCGAGCAGTACTTC.